The entry that follows covers one T cell receptor beta chain sequence. What it binds is unknown. This entry comes from a study of T cells in Graves' hyperthyroidism and ophthalmopathy. Whole-study results and caveats: Also found in blood were most expanded thyroid clonotypes above 0.001.

TCR beta CDR3 region amplification was performed from RNA transcripts. HTBI primers were employed in a first-round RT-PCR of the TCR CDR3. TCRdb ran MiXCR on the multiplex PCR reads and lists one entry per CDR3 protein. The profile covers some 700,000 distinct CDR3 sequences, with around 15% appearing a single time and around 15% taken by the ten largest. Trimming removed 0 bases from V and 4 bases from J; junction bases left unmatched: 10. The CDR3 is 17 amino acids. In germline, CDR1 is WNHNN, CDR2 SYGVQD (reference sequence). The chain joins TRBV10-1 to TRBJ2-7, with 9 nucleotides matching TRBD2. The receptor comes from a man aged 45-65 years with Graves' hyperthyroidism. What was sequenced was blood. CDR3 sequence (DNA): TGCGCCAGCAGTGAGTCGACGTTTAGCGGGAGTGTGTACGAGCAGTACTTC. It yields the protein CASSESTFSGSVYEQYF.